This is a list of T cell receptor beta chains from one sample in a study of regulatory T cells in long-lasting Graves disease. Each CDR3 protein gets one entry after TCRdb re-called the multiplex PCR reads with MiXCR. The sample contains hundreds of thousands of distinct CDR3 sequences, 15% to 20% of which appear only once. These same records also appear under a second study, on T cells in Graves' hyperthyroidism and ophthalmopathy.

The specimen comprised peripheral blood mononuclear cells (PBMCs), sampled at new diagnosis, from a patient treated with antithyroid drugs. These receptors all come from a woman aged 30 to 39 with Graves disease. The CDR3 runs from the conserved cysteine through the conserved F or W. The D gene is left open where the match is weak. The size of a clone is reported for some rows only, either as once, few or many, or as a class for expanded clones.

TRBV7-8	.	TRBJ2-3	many	TGTGCCAGCAGCTTAGTCCTACGGCGGGGAGATACGCAGTATTTT	CASSLVLRRGDTQYF
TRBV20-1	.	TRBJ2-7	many	TGCAGCCCGGGGCATATCTACGAGCAGTACTTC	CSPGHIYEQYF
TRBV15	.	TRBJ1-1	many	TGTGCCACCAGCAGAGACAGGGCAAAGAACACTGAAGCTTTCTTT	CATSRDRAKNTEAFF
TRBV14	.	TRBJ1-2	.	TGTGCCAGCAGCCCAGTAAATAGCTATGGCTACACCTTC	CASSPVNSYGYTF
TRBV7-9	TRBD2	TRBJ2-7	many	TGTGCCAGCAGCCACCCTCCGACGGGAGGCCCCTTGGGGGAGCAGTACTTC	CASSHPPTGGPLGEQYF
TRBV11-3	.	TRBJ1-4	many	TGTGCCAGCAGCCCTGGGGTAGGGAACGAAAAACTGTTTTTT	CASSPGVGNEKLFF
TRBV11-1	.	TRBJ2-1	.	TGTGCCAGCAGCTTAGATAGTGGCCAAAATGGGCAGTTCTTC	CASSLDSGQNGQFF
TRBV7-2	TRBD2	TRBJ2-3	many	TGTGCCAGCAGCCTTGATACCGGGGCTAGCGGGAGTTACTATTTT	CASSLDTGASGSYYF
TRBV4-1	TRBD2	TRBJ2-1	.	TGCGCCAGCAGCCCGACGGGGGGAGGCGGGAATGAGCAGTTCTTC	CASSPTGGGGNEQFF
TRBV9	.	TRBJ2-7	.	TGTGCCAGCAGCGTTGGCGTTCTGGCCTACGAGCAGTACTTC	CASSVGVLAYEQYF
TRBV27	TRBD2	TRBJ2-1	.	TGTGCCAGCAGTCGAGGCGGGAGATTATACAATGAGCAGTTCTTC	CASSRGGRLYNEQFF
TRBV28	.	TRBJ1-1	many	TGTGCCAGCAGTTTAGTGACGAACCGTGAAGCTTTCTTT	CASSLVTNREAFF
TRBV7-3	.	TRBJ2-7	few	TGTGCCAGCAGCTCATCCTACAGGGCCGGCGAGCAGTACTTC	CASSSSYRAGEQYF
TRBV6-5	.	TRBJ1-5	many	TGTGCCAGCAGTTACCCACAGAACGGGTCGCCCCAGCATTTT	CASSYPQNGSPQHF
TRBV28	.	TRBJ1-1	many	TGTGCCAGCAGGACCCCTCGAGGTGAAGCTTTCTTT	CASRTPRGEAFF
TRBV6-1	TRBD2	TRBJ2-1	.	TGTGCCAGCAGCCGAAGAAGCGGGAGCGTCTACAATGAGCAGTTCTTC	CASSRRSGSVYNEQFF
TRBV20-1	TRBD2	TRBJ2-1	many	TGCAGTGCTACGTGGCGGGAGGGCCGAAACTACAATGAGCAGTTCTTC	CSATWREGRNYNEQFF
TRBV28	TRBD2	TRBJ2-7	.	TGTGCCAGCAGTTTTGGCCTAGCGGGAGGGCTTTATCTCTTC	CASSFGLAGGLYLF
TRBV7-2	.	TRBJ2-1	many	TGTGCCAGCAGCTCCCCCCTTGGTGGGAGGGGGCGCAAGAATGAGCAGTTCTTC	CASSSPLGGRGRKNEQFF
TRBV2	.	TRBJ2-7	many	TGTGCCAGCAGAGGAGGGGCTGAGCAGTACTTC	CASRGGAEQYF
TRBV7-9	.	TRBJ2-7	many	TGTGCCAGCAGCATGGACTACTACGAGCAGTACTTC	CASSMDYYEQYF
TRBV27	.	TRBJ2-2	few	TGTGCCAGCAGTTTAATGGCCAGGACTGTCGCGAACACCGGGGAGCTGTTTTTT	CASSLMARTVANTGELFF
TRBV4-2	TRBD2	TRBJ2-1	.	TGTGCCAGCAGCCAAGACGGGACTAGCCCTTTCTTC	CASSQDGTSPFF
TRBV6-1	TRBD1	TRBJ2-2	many	TGTGCCAGCAGTAAATTACAGGGGGCGGGAAACACCGGGGAGCTGTTTTTT	CASSKLQGAGNTGELFF
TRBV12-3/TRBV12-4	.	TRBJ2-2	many	TGTGCCAGCAGTTTAAAAAGACCCGGGGAGCTGTTTTTT	CASSLKRPGELFF
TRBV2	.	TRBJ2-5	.	TGTGCCAGCAGTGAACACCCGATGACCCAGTACTTC	CASSEHPMTQYF